The 10 T cell receptor beta chains given below trace back to one sample, sequenced in a study of blood T cell repertoires in COVID-19. Profiling relied on immunoSEQ multiplex PCR, and the TCRdb table lists in-frame clones only, not all of them. The table shows around 250,000 clones, with 86% occurring only once. Sample: PBMCs or T cells enriched from blood (not recorded which). The receptors shown here come from a woman in her 50s who had recovered from COVID-19.

The chain uses TRBV6-5 and TRBJ1-2; 7 nucleotides line up with TRBD1. Trimming removed 0 bases from V and 4 bases from J; junction bases left unmatched: 2. The CDR3 is 14 amino acids. Germline CDR1 MNHEY, CDR2 SVGAGI. CDR3 sequence: CASSYSGGGYGYTF. CDR3 nucleotides: TGTGCCAGCAGTTACTCAGGGGGCGGCTATGGCTACACCTTC.

This chain joins TRBV28 and TRBJ1-5, with no clear D. This CDR3 has 17 residues. The germline V and J ends were trimmed by 0 bases and 5 bases, with 17 bases remaining between them. Germline CDR1 reads MDHEN; CDR2 reads SYDVKM. The CDR3 bases are TGTGCCAGCAGTTTATGGGGCAGGTTGGCCTCTGATCAGCCCCAGCATTTT. Translation: CASSLWGRLASDQPQHF.

The chain uses TRBV7-2 and TRBJ2-1; possibly TRBD1 for D (6 bases). The V gene lost 5 bases and the J gene lost 10 bases, with 12 bases spanning the gap. This CDR3 has 12 residues. Looked up from germline, CDR1 is SGHTA and CDR2 is FQGNSA. CDR3 sequence: CASSLIGGEQFF. The CDR3 region has the DNA TGTGCCAGCAGCCTAATTGGGGGCGAGCAGTTCTTC.

The chain has TRBV7-6 and TRBJ1-4; TRBD1 might be the D (5 bases). CDR1 and CDR2 from the germline V gene are SGHVS and FNYEAQ. This CDR3 is built from 16 residues. Trimming took 1 base from V and 8 from J, leaving 17 bases between them. CDR3 in DNA: TGTGCCAGCAGCTTAGTTTGGTTGGGGGGAGGAGAAAAACTGTTTTTT. It encodes CASSLVWLGGGEKLFF.

This clone showed up just a few times. This rearrangement joins TRBV28 to TRBJ1-3; no clear D. V lost 6 bases, J lost 4 bases, and 13 bases lay in between. Germline loops: CDR1 MDHEN, CDR2 SYDVKM. This CDR3 has 14 amino acids. CDR3 sequence (DNA): TGTGCCAGCAGCGTGCGAGGGCTGGGAAACACCATATATTTT. Protein sequence: CASSVRGLGNTIYF.

The genes are TRBV5-1 and TRBJ2-2, with TRBD1 identical over 7 bases. After removal of 4 bases from V and 0 bases from J, the junction contained 12 bases not matched to a gene. Germline lookup yields CDR1 SGHRS and CDR2 YFSETQ. The CDR3 loop spans 18 amino acids. DNA of the CDR3: TGCGCCAGCAGCACAAAACGACAGGGCGGGTCGAACACCGGGGAGCTGTTTTTT. Protein sequence: CASSTKRQGGSNTGELFF.

The chain couples TRBV9 to TRBJ1-2; possibly TRBD1 for D (5 bases). The CDR3 covers 14 residues. The V end was cut by 6 bases, the J end by 6 bases, with 18 bases between. Looked up from germline, CDR1 is SGDLS and CDR2 is YYNGEE. The CDR3 spells CASNKNMGGNGYTF. CDR3 nucleotides: TGTGCCAGCAACAAAAATATGGGGGGAAATGGCTACACCTTC.

This clone has only a few counts. V gene TRBV7-2 combines with J gene TRBJ1-2, with 9 bases matching TRBD1. V was clipped by 5 bases and J by 7 bases; unmatched bases: 5. The germline V gene has CDR1 SGHTA and CDR2 FQGNSA. This CDR3 contains 13 residues. Written as DNA, the CDR3 is TGTGCCAGCAGCCCGGACAGGGGCAGTGGCTACACCTTC. Translating gives CASSPDRGSGYTF.

This clone was picked up a small number of times. The chain uses TRBV19 and TRBJ1-6; 11 bases fit TRBD1. CDR3 length: 15 residues. The ends lost 9 bases at V and 4 bases at J; junction bases unmatched: 5. Germline assignment: CDR1 LNHDA and CDR2 SQIVND (reference sequence). CDR3 coding DNA: TGTGCCAGCCGGGACAGGGGGTCATATAATTCACCCCTCCACTTT. Translated, it gives CASRDRGSYNSPLHF.

CDR3 amino acids: CASSYGTSAYEQYF. The CDR3 bases are TGTGCCAGCAGTTACGGGACTAGCGCCTACGAGCAGTACTTC. This rearrangement joins TRBV6-2 or TRBV6-3 to TRBJ2-7; TRBD2 agrees at 10 bases. This CDR3 is 14 amino acids long. CDR1 and CDR2 from the germline V gene are MNHEY and SVGEGT. V shed 2 bases and J 2 bases; nucleotides not matched to a gene: 0.